Given below is one TCR beta chain in context. The antigen it recognizes is unknown. One base away there is no much larger clone; base qualities are not given. The source of the sample is a study of T cell responses to AZD1222 COVID-19 vaccine (dated by TCRdb to about 2021). Turning to the overall study: TCR sequencing was performed for 230 to 250 trial participants, of whom about 200 were given two doses of AZD1222 and around 25 were given two doses of MenACWY control vaccine. Trial participants were enrolled by age into subgroups of 18-55, 56-69 and 70-plus years, and around 140, 26 and 57 TCR-sequenced participants, respectively, were included in these subgroups.

General findings and caveats noted by the study authors: A significant rise in spike-specific TCR breadth and depth was observed after two AZD1222 doses relative to day 0 and relative to MenACWY recipients. Conclusions about previously exposed vaccinees are limited, since just 6 or 7 AZD1222 recipients were seropositive for SARS-CoV-2 at baseline. Participants were mostly white British, with more females than males. The authors suggested clonal diversity may have been underestimated. In the small 56-69-year group, the increase in depth fell short of significance, most likely because of low power. Epitopes outside the regions mutated in the B.1.351 and B.1.1.7 variants were reportedly recognized by nearly half of the unique spike-specific TCRs. Because no day 14 peak-response samples were available, the repertoires could be characterized only after the peak T cell response. CD4 TCRs associated with the vaccine covered the entire spike protein, and the dominant responses were in regions 160-218 and 743-854.

The CDR3 regions of human TCRbeta chains were analyzed by immunosequencing. The authors' pipeline ran thus. Repertoire TCRs were matched against a reference library of SARS-CoV-2-specific TCRs generated with the MIRA antigen-specificity platform. Breadth was defined as the fraction of unique TCRs that were SARS-CoV-2-associated, and depth was defined as the fraction of total T cells that were SARS-CoV-2-associated. Using the MIRA data, every spike-specific TCR was mapped to the spike region that the TCR reacted to and assigned to either a CD4 or a CD8 class. Log10-transformed breadth and depth values were compared by one-way ANOVA with Sidak's multiple comparisons tests. The clones in this table, taken by TCRdb from immuneACCESS, are in-frame only. Not every clone is retained; where verified, under half of the shortfall comes from an unresolved V gene, and the cause of the rest is unknown. D and trimming come from the DNA, and the V and J calls and clone size come from that table. The sample has 130,000 to 150,000 clones on record, approximately 90% of them singletons. The top ten constitute 2.5% to 3% of the sample.

Read against the paper, the sample's time point label means: baseline before first vaccination. Reading the label with the study, this specimen's treatment or condition is: meningococcal conjugate vaccine given as trial control. Samples from vaccinated people were obtained from the UK trials COV001 and COV002, which included a single-blind randomized controlled phase 2/3 trial of AZD1222 (ChAdOx1 nCoV-19) in healthy adults. For TCRbeta chain sequencing, PBMC samples were collected from trial participants at day 0 and at day 28 after the second dose. At the junction V is shortened by 4 bases and J by 8 bases, with 14 bases in between. The CDR3 covers 13 residues, taking in both the cysteine and the phenylalanine. Only the CDR3 part of the read is kept: 39 bases, read in frame from the first base. CDR1 and CDR2, per the germline V gene, are MNHEY and SVGAGI.

Rearrangement joined TRBV6-5 to TRBJ1-1, with TRBD1 as a weak D call on 5 bases. The TCR comes from an adult in good health. The sequences come from peripheral blood, collected on day 0 of MenACWY control vaccination. The DNA is as follows: TGTGCCAGCAGTTGGGACTGGGAATTCGAAGCTTTCTTT. This is translated as CASSWDWEFEAFF.